The source of this T cell receptor beta chain is a study of blood T cells in healthy people across ages. This clonotype was counted a few times. The antigen is undetermined. CDR1 is SGHVS and CDR2 is FQNEAQ in the germline V gene. The V gene lost 1 base and the J gene lost 4 bases, with 11 bases spanning the gap. This CDR3 contains 14 residues. The authors ran a second PCR of 7 to 11 cycles using a sample-barcoded 5' primer and a J-beta primer mix. Via MiXCR, TCRdb re-called the 5' RACE reads, giving one row per CDR3 protein. The sample lists some 900,000 distinct CDR3 sequences, about 48% occurring once. Whole-study results and caveats: Naive T cell percentage showed a strong correlation with TCR beta diversity. Aged donors had fewer naive CD4+ cells and lower diversity than long-lived donors.

The chain carries TRBV7-8 and TRBJ2-7; the D gene is possibly TRBD2 (6 bases). The specimen was blood. This clonotype was obtained from a man younger than 40 in good health. The CDR3 DNA reads TGTGCCAGCAGCTTAGATTGCGGGGTTTACGAGCAGTACTTC. Encoded protein: CASSLDCGVYEQYF.